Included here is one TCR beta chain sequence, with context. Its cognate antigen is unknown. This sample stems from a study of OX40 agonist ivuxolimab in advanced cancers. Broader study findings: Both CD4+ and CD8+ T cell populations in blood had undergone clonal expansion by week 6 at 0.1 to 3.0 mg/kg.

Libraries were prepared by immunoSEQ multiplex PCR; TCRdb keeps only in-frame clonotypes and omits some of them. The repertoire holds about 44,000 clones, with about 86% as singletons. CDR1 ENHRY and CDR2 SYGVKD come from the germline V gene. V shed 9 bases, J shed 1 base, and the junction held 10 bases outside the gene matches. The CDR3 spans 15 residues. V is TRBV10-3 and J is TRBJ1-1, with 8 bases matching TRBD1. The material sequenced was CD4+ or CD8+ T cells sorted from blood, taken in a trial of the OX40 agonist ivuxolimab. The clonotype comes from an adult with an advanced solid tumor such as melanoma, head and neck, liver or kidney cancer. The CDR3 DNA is TGTGCCATACAACAGGGGGGGAGAGGGAACACTGAAGCTTTCTTT. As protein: CAIQQGGRGNTEAFF.